The 16 T cell receptor beta chains listed next were all sequenced from one sample in a study of persistence of HIV-infected CD4 T cells. Cells were stimulated with CMV-infected fibroblast lysates at 8 to 10 ug/mL. CD40L-negative CD69-negative CD45RO-high memory CD4+ T cells were sorted as populations depleted of antigen-responding cells. These receptors lack a known antigen. The immunoSEQ assay was version 4, run in survey mode. The protocol was immunoSEQ multiplex PCR, while the TCRdb copy is restricted to in-frame clones and leaves out a portion. The data show approximately 31,000 clones, 80% to 90% seen once. This sample comprised CD4+ T cells sorted from PBMCs after approximately 18-hour stimulation, obtained from a patient who received antiretroviral therapy. These receptors came from an adult man with HIV who was CMV-seropositive.

The chain carries TRBV6-1 and TRBJ1-4, with D tentatively TRBD1 (5 bases). V lost 2 bases and J 4 bases, leaving 8 bases between the germline ends. The germline V gene has CDR1 MNHNS and CDR2 SASEGT. CDR3 length: 14 residues. Here the CDR3 reads CASSEQGFNEKLFF. For the CDR3, the DNA is TGTGCCAGCAGTGAACAGGGATTTAATGAAAAACTGTTTTTT.

This clone was observed a single time. This chain links TRBV24-1 with TRBJ2-3; the match to TRBD1 covers 7 bases. This CDR3 has 14 amino acids. CDR1 KGHDR and CDR2 SFDVKD come from the germline V gene. Unmatched junction bases numbered 5, after V lost 3 bases and J lost 6 bases. DNA of the CDR3: TGTGCCACCAGTGATCGGACAGGAAGGGATACGCAGTATTTT. This encodes CATSDRTGRDTQYF.

This clone was counted a few times. The chain carries TRBV7-9 and TRBJ2-7; TRBD1 agrees at 9 bases. After removal of 0 bases from V and 0 bases from J, the junction contained 6 bases not matched to a gene. Germline values: CDR1 SEHNR, CDR2 FQNEAQ (reference sequence). The CDR3 covers 17 residues. This chain's CDR3 is CASSLAWGDRDSYEQYF. DNA for the CDR3: TGTGCCAGCAGCTTAGCCTGGGGGGACAGGGACTCCTACGAGCAGTACTTC.

The gene calls are TRBV5-1 and TRBJ2-2; a possible D gene is TRBD2 (6 bases). The CDR3 sequence is 15 residues long. V lost 3 bases to trimming and J lost 1 base, with 10 bases between them. Germline CDR1 SGHRS, CDR2 YFSETQ. Here the CDR3 DNA reads TGCGCCAGCAGCTCCGGAGGGCTGAACACCGGGGAGCTGTTTTTT. It specifies CASSSGGLNTGELFF.

The gene calls are TRBV2 and TRBJ2-5; D possibly corresponds to TRBD1 (5 bases). Trimming cost V 6 bases and J 5 bases, with 19 bases left between them. This CDR3 has 15 amino acids. Germline V gene sequence: CDR1 SNHLY, CDR2 FYNNEI. CDR3 region: CASRPSQGNGETQYF. For the CDR3, the DNA is TGTGCCAGCAGACCATCGCAGGGAAATGGGGAGACCCAGTACTTC. Full variable domain (missing parts from reference TRBV2 and TRBJ2-5): EPEVTQTPSHQVTQMGQEVILRCVPISNHLYFYWYRQILGQKVEFLVSFYNNEISEKSEIFDDQFSVERPDGSNFTLKIRSTKLEDSAMYFCASRPSQGNGETQYFGPGTRLLVL.

The CDR3 region has the DNA TGTGCCAGCCGGACAGGGTCCGGGGAGCTGTTTTTT. It is translated as CASRTGSGELFF. The gene calls are TRBV18 and TRBJ2-2, with 8 bases lining up with TRBD1. The CDR3 consists of 12 residues. With V trimmed by 8 bases and J by 6 bases, 2 bases remained unmatched. Germline V gene lookup returns CDR1 KGHSH and CDR2 LQKENI.

The chain is built from TRBV3-1 (or the pseudogene TRBV3-2) and TRBJ2-5; the match to TRBD1 covers 8 bases. The junction had 9 bases not matched to a gene; V was cut back by 1 base and J by 5 bases. CDR1 is LGHDT, CDR2 YNNKEL, per germline (reference sequence). CDR3 length: 16 amino acids. The CDR3 DNA is TGTGCCAGCAGCCAAGGGGCAGGGGGCTATGGGGAGACCCAGTACTTC. Its translation is CASSQGAGGYGETQYF.

This chain joins TRBV10-3 and TRBJ1-3, with 7 bases fitting TRBD1. V shed 10 bases and J 0 bases; nucleotides not matched to a gene: 6. Germline assignment: CDR1 ENHRY and CDR2 SYGVKD. This CDR3 spans 14 amino acids. The CDR3 DNA reads TGTGCCACCAAAACAGGGGCCTCTGGAAACACCATATATTTT. This translates into CATKTGASGNTIYF.

The chain combines TRBV10-3 with TRBJ1-1, with D possibly matching TRBD1 (6 bases). Trimming removed 2 bases at V and 1 base at J, with 17 bases between. Germline lookup yields CDR1 ENHRY and CDR2 SYGVKD. The CDR3 has 17 amino acids. This CDR3 reads CAISEGTGIGENTEAFF. The CDR3 DNA reads as TGTGCCATCAGTGAGGGAACAGGGATAGGGGAGAACACTGAAGCTTTCTTT.

The rearrangement links TRBV6-2 or TRBV6-3 to TRBJ2-2; 9 bases are shared with TRBD1. CDR3 size: 16 residues. Losses at the gene ends were 2 bases for V and 6 bases for J; bases not matched to a gene: 7. Germline CDR1 and CDR2: MNHEY and SVGEGT. CDR3 DNA: TGTGCCAGCAGTTACGGAGGGACAGGGAGGTCCGGGGAGCTGTTTTTT. Its protein is CASSYGGTGRSGELFF.

This chain uses TRBV7-9 with TRBJ2-7; D gene ambiguous. This CDR3 is built from 14 residues. Germline values: CDR1 SEHNR, CDR2 FQNEAQ (reference sequence). V was clipped by 1 base and J by 1 base, with 8 bases between them. The CDR3 loop is CASSLGQVSYEQYF. The CDR3 bases are TGTGCCAGCAGCTTAGGCCAGGTATCCTACGAGCAGTACTTC.

J is TRBJ1-2 and V is TRBV5-1; a weak D match, TRBD1 (6 bases). The CDR3 totals 13 residues. Trimming removed 2 bases at V and 8 bases at J, with 13 bases between. The germline V gene has CDR1 SGHRS and CDR2 YFSETQ. The CDR3 DNA follows: TGCGCCAGCAGCTTCGGCCCGGGGGCCGGCTACACCTTC. This sequence encodes CASSFGPGAGYTF.

The rearrangement joins TRBV2 to TRBJ2-4; a weak D match, TRBD1 (5 bases). This CDR3 is built from 18 residues. The V end was cut by 2 bases, the J end by 5 bases, with 22 bases between. Germline V CDR1 and CDR2: SNHLY, FYNNEI. CDR3 sequence (DNA): TGTGCCAGCAGTGAAATGCTGGGTCAGGGTCCAGACGAAAACATTCAGTACTTC. Amino acid sequence: CASSEMLGQGPDENIQYF.

J is TRBJ2-1 and V is TRBV7-2, with D possibly being TRBD1 or TRBD2 (6 bases each). Trimming stripped 9 bases from V and 5 bases from J, with 20 bases between. The CDR3 has 15 amino acids. The germline V gene encodes CDR1 SGHTA and CDR2 FQGNSA. CDR3 nucleotide sequence: TGTGCCAGTAACGGAGGGGGGACAAGGGACAATGAGCAGTTCTTC. Residues: CASNGGGTRDNEQFF.

The V and J genes are TRBV2 and TRBJ1-4, with D unclear. V was cut by 4 bases and J by 3 bases, with 9 bases left in between. This CDR3 has 14 amino acids. Germline CDR1 reads SNHLY; CDR2 reads FYNNEI. The CDR3: CASSGRVANEKLFF. The CDR3 coding sequence is TGTGCCAGCAGTGGACGGGTGGCTAATGAAAAACTGTTTTTT.

This chain uses TRBV6-5 with TRBJ2-1; TRBD1 matches 8 bases. The J segment lost 5 bases and the V segment lost 2 bases, leaving 8 bases of the junction unmatched. Per the germline V gene, CDR1 is MNHEY and CDR2 is SVGAGI. This CDR3 contains 16 residues. The CDR3 reads CASSYPGQGGHNEQFF. CDR3 DNA sequence: TGTGCCAGCAGTTACCCCGGACAGGGAGGACACAATGAGCAGTTCTTC.